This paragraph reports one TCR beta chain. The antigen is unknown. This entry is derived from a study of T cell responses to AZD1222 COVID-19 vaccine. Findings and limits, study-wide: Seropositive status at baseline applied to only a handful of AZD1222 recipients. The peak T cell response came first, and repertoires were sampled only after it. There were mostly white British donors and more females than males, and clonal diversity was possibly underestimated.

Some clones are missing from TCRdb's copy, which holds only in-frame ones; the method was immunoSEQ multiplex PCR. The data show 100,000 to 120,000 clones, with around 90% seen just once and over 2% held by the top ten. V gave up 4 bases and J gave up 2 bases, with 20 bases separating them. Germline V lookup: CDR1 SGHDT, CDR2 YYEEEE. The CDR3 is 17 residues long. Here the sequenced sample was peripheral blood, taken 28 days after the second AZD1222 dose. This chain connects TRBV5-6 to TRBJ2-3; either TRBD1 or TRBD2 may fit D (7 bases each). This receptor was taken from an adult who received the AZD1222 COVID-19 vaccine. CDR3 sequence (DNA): TGTGCCAGCAGCCTAGGACCCAGGGGGGGGCACACAGATACGCAGTATTTT. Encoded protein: CASSLGPRGGHTDTQYF.